A single sample gave rise to the 3 T cell receptor beta chains below, sequenced in a study of beta chain features in type 1 diabetes (dated 2018 in TCRdb). Receptor amplification or capture employed the immunoSEQ multiplex PCR assay. The entire isolated RNA was reverse transcribed using the High Capacity cDNA Reverse Transcription Kit, and thus expressed TCRB transcripts were sequenced. TCRdb holds this immuneACCESS table with in-frame rearrangements only. Some clones are missing; in checked studies, unresolved V genes explain under half, and the rest has no known cause. The sample records 200,000 to 250,000 clones, less than 35% of which are singletons. Around 4% of the sample belongs to the ten largest clones. What was sequenced was central memory CD4+ T cells from blood. These receptors originate from a man aged 25-45 years in good health.

The chain employs TRBV19 and TRBJ2-1, with TRBD1 as a possible D gene (5 bases). The V and J ends lost 4 bases and 6 bases respectively, with 19 bases between them. Germline V gives CDR1 LNHDA, CDR2 SQIVND (reference sequence). The CDR3 consists of 16 residues. CDR3 coding DNA: TGTGCCAGTAGTACCCTCAGGGTGGTAGGTTTCAATGAGCAGTTCTTC. Translation gives CASSTLRVVGFNEQFF.

The rearrangement uses TRBV4-1 and TRBJ1-5; unclear D gene. This CDR3 comprises 15 residues. Germline values: CDR1 MGHRA, CDR2 YSYEKL. The V and J ends lost 1 base and 8 bases respectively, with 15 bases between them. The CDR3 DNA is TGCGCCAGCAGCCAAGGCCTCTGGGCCGTGGAGCCCCAGCATTTT. Its translation: CASSQGLWAVEPQHF.

This clone has more than one count but fewer than ten. The rearrangement joins TRBV28 to TRBJ1-1; no definite D call. With 6 bases removed from V and 1 base from J, the gap between germline ends came to 18 bases. CDR3 length: 16 residues. Germline lookup yields CDR1 MDHEN and CDR2 SYDVKM. The CDR3 nucleotides read TGTGCCAGCAGATTCGTTAGGCGGGGATCGAACACTGAAGCTTTCTTT. It specifies CASRFVRRGSNTEAFF.